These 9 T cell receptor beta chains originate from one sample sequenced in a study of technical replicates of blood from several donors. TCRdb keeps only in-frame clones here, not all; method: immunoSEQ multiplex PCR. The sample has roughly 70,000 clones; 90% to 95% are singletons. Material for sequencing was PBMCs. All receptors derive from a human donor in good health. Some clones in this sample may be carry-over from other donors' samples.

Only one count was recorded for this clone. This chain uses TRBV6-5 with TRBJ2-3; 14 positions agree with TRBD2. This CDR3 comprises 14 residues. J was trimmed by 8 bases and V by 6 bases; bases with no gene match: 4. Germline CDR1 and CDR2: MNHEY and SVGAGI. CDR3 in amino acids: CASRTSGGEATQYF. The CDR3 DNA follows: TGTGCCAGCAGGACTAGCGGGGGGGAAGCTACGCAGTATTTT.

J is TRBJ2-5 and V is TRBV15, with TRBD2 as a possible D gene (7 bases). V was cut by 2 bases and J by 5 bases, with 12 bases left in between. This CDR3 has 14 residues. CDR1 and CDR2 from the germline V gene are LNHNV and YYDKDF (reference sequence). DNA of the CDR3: TGTGCCACCAGCAGATTAGGGGGGGAGGAGACCCAGTACTTC. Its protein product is CATSRLGGEETQYF.

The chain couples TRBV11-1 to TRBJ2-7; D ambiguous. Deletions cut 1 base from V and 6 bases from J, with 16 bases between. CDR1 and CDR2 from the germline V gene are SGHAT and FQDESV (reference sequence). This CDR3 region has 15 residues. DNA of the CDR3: TGTGCCAGCAGCTTAGGTGGCAGCGCTATTAGCGAGCAGTACTTC. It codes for CASSLGGSAISEQYF. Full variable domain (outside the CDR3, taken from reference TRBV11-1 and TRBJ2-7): EAEVAQSPRYKITEKSQAVAFWCDPISGHATLYWYRQILGQGPELLVQFQDESVVDDSQLPKDRFSAERLKGVDSTLKIQPAELGDSAMYLCASSLGGSAISEQYFGPGTRLTVT.

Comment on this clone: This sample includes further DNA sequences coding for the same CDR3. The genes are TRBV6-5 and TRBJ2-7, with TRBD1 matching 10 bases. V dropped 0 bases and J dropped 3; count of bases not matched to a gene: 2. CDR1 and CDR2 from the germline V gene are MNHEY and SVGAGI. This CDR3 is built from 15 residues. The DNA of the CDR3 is TGTGCCAGCAGTTACTCCCGGACAGGGGGCTACGAGCAGTACTTC. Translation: CASSYSRTGGYEQYF.

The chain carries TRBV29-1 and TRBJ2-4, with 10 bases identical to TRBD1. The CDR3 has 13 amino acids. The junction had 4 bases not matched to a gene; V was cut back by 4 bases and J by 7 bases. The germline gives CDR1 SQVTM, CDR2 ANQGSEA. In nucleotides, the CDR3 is TGCAGCGTTGGAACGGACAGGGGGAACATTCAGTACTTC. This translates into CSVGTDRGNIQYF.

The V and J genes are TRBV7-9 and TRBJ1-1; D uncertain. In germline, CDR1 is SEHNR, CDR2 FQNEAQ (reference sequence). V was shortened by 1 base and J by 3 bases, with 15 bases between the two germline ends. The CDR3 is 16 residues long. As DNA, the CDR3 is TGTGCCAGCAGCTTAGGTTCCACAACGCAGGACACTGAAGCTTTCTTT. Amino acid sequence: CASSLGSTTQDTEAFF.

The CDR3 nucleotides read TGTGCCAGCAGGATAGATGTTGTGAACACTGAAGCTTTCTTT. Its protein product is CASRIDVVNTEAFF. This chain joins TRBV5-5 and TRBJ1-1, with D uncertain. The CDR3 runs to 14 residues. Germline CDR1 is SGHKS and CDR2 is YYEKEE (reference sequence). V was cut by 5 bases and J by 0 bases, with 11 bases left in between.

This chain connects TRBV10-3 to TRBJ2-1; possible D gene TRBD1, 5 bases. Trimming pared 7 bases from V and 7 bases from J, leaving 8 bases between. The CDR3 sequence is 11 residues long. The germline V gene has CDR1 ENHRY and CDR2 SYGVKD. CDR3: CAITKGNEQFF. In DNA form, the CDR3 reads TGTGCCATCACGAAGGGGAATGAGCAGTTCTTC.

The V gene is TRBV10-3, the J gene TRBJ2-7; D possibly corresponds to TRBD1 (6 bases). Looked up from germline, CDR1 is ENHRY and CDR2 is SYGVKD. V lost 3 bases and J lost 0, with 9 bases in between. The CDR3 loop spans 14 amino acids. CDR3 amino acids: CAISDTGSSYEQYF. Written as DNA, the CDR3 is TGTGCCATCAGTGACACAGGGAGCTCCTACGAGCAGTACTTC.